The T cell receptor beta chain under discussion was sequenced for a study of T cells in Graves' hyperthyroidism and ophthalmopathy. Study-wide findings and caveats: Researchers found most expanded thyroid clonotypes above 0.001 in blood as well.

The CDR3 length is 14 residues. CDR1 SGHVS and CDR2 FQNEAQ come from the germline V gene. Trimming stripped 1 base from V and 3 bases from J, with 10 bases between. This clonotype was seen repeatedly, ten times or more. As yet, its antigen is unknown. Uncontrolled infection, other autoimmune disease, pregnancy or lactation disqualified patients from enrolment. Clinical symptoms, serum thyroxine, TRAb, thyroid ultrasound and orbital computed tomography informed diagnoses. It was less than 13 ml of fresh peripheral blood that supplied the PBMCs. Amplification targeted TCR beta CDR3 regions from RNA transcripts. TCR CDR3 regions were first amplified by RT-PCR with HTBI primers. Using its own MiXCR run on the multiplex PCR reads, TCRdb lists one record per CDR3 protein. The sample contains some 510,000 distinct CDR3 sequences, around 20% of which appear only once.

The receptor comes from a man aged 18 to 35 with Graves' hyperthyroidism. The gene calls are TRBV7-8 and TRBJ2-7; D remains unclear. The sample comprised blood. Here the CDR3 reads CASSLGPRNYEQYF. The CDR3 bases are TGTGCCAGCAGCTTAGGTCCGAGGAACTACGAGCAGTACTTC.